This T cell receptor beta chain was documented in a study of blood T cell repertoires in COVID-19. Across the whole study: Acute and convalescent COVID-19 specimens originated in the United States, Italy and Spain. T cells, B-cell-depleted T cells, or PBMCs supplied cDNA or gDNA.

The ends were cut back, 7 bases at V and 8 bases at J, with 14 bases in the middle. This CDR3 comprises 12 residues. Germline assignment: CDR1 SNHLY and CDR2 FYNNEI. Per the original methods: Estimation of nucleated cell counts was performed using reference gene primer amplification. Generated by immunoSEQ multiplex PCR, the TCRdb table keeps only in-frame clones and is missing some. That table gives V, J and clone size, and the DNA gave D and trimming. This sample has 180,000 or so clones; about three quarters occur once, and the top ten carry roughly 8.8%. V is TRBV2 and J is TRBJ1-2, with a possible D match to TRBD1 (6 bases). Source material: peripheral blood. This clonotype originated in a woman aged 45-65 years with active or convalescent COVID-19. In DNA, the CDR3 is TGTGCCAGCAAGGACAGCACGAGAGGCTACACCTTC. Its translation: CASKDSTRGYTF.